The 21 T cell receptor beta chains reported below all come from one sample, sequenced in a study of T cells in Graves' hyperthyroidism and ophthalmopathy. Researchers amplified the TCR beta CDR3 regions from RNA transcripts. The HTBI primer set served for first-round RT-PCR of the TCR CDR3. In TCRdb, the multiplex PCR reads were re-called with MiXCR into one record per CDR3 protein. Of about 520,000 distinct CDR3 sequences in the sample, around a quarter were seen once. Sequenced material: blood. The origin of the receptors is a woman between 25 and 40 years old with Graves' ophthalmopathy.

The chain recombines TRBV7-9 with TRBJ2-7; TRBD2 agrees at 15 bases. Germline loops: CDR1 SEHNR, CDR2 FQNEAQ (reference sequence). The CDR3 runs to 15 residues. J was trimmed by 6 bases and V by 3 bases; bases with no gene match: 3. CDR3: CASSLGLAGGSEQYF. CDR3 sequence (DNA): TGTGCCAGCAGCTTGGGACTAGCGGGGGGATCCGAGCAGTACTTC.

CDR3 region: CASSNRVVNYEQYF. The CDR3 nucleotides are TGTGCCAGCAGTAACAGGGTGGTGAACTACGAGCAGTACTTC. The chain links TRBV6-2 or TRBV6-3 to TRBJ2-7, with D possibly being TRBD1 (6 bases). The CDR3 has 14 amino acids. Trimming took off 5 bases at V and 3 bases at J, with 14 bases between the two ends. From germline, CDR1 is MNHEY and CDR2 SVGEGT.

As regards this clonotype: This may arise from a read error, as a much more abundant clone is one base away. No conserved phenylalanine or tryptophan is present at the end of the CDR3, so a read error is the likely explanation. The chain links TRBV29-1 to TRBJ2-7; 9 bases line up with TRBD2. Unmatched junction bases numbered 10, after V lost 6 bases and J lost 4 bases. This CDR3 has 14 amino acids. Looked up from germline, CDR1 is SQVTM and CDR2 is ANQGSEA. CDR3 sequence: CSVPTSGGIYEQYL. Written as DNA, the CDR3 is TGCAGCGTACCGACTAGCGGCGGGATATACGAGCAGTACTTA.

The sample holds many counts of this clonotype. CDR3 in DNA: TGTGCCAGCAGCTTACTCACGCGCGAGCAGTACTTC. It translates to CASSLLTREQYF. This chain uses TRBV6-5 with TRBJ2-7; no clear D. The V end was cut by 6 bases, the J end by 6 bases, with 12 bases between. This CDR3 has 12 residues. CDR1 is MNHEY and CDR2 is SVGAGI in the germline V gene.

This clonotype was counted only a few times. A much larger clone sits a single nucleotide away, making a read error possible. The chain combines TRBV19 with TRBJ1-1; tentatively, D is TRBD1 (6 bases). The CDR3 has 13 residues. CDR1 and CDR2 from the germline V gene are LNHDA and SQIVND (reference sequence). CDR3 region: CASGGPRNTEACF. In DNA, the CDR3 is TGTGCCAGTGGGGGCCCCCGCAACACTGAAGCTTGCTTT.

This clonotype was found once. This could be a read error, since a much larger clone is one nucleotide away. The chain uses TRBV28 and TRBJ1-1, with D possibly being TRBD1 (6 bases). Trimming removed 2 bases from V and 11 bases from J, with 15 bases in between. CDR1 and CDR2 (germline): MDHEN, SYDVKM. This CDR3 comprises 13 residues. The DNA of the CDR3 is TGTGCCAGCAGTTTAGATTGGGGGCTGTCGGCTTTCTTT. Amino acids: CASSLDWGLSAFF.

This clonotype was detected a few times. This rearrangement joins TRBV11-2 to TRBJ2-2, with TRBD1 matching 7 bases. The CDR3 runs 16 residues. Losses at the gene ends were 5 bases for V and 9 bases for J; bases not matched to a gene: 15. Germline V gene sequence: CDR1 SGHAT, CDR2 FQNNGV. The CDR3 DNA is TGTGCCAGCAGCACCAGGACAGGACAATTGGCCCGGGAGCTGTTTTTT. This encodes CASSTRTGQLARELFF.

This clonotype was seen only a few times. This chain joins TRBV4-1 and TRBJ2-7, with D perhaps matching TRBD1 or TRBD2 (5 bases each). The CDR3 consists of 14 residues. Trimming left V 5 bases short and J 3 bases short, with 14 bases between. Germline V gene lookup returns CDR1 MGHRA and CDR2 YSYEKL. The CDR3 spells CASSSGPLNYEQYF. The CDR3 nucleotides are TGCGCCAGCAGCTCGGGACCCTTGAACTACGAGCAGTACTTC.

This clonotype was seen a single time. The chain combines TRBV7-8 with TRBJ2-7, with D perhaps TRBD2 (6 bases). Trimming took off 3 bases at V and 11 bases at J, with 14 bases between the two ends. The CDR3 runs to 12 residues. The germline V gene has CDR1 SGHVS and CDR2 FQNEAQ. CDR3 nucleotides: TGTGCCAGCAGCTTCGCGGGGCAGTCGGAGTACTTC. As protein: CASSFAGQSEYF.

This clonotype was observed many times. This chain's CDR3 is CAAGGRRGIQETQYF. In nucleotides, the CDR3 is TGTGCCGCAGGGGGCCGACGGGGAATTCAAGAGACCCAGTACTTC. The genes are TRBV7-2 and TRBJ2-5; TRBD1 matches at 8 bases. CDR1 SGHTA and CDR2 FQGNSA come from the germline V gene. The CDR3 is made up of 15 amino acids. With V trimmed by 11 bases and J by 2 bases, 13 bases remained unmatched.

This clonotype was recorded many times. In DNA form, the CDR3 reads TGCGCCAGCAAGGTGCAGCCCGACTACGAGCAGTACTTC. As protein: CASKVQPDYEQYF. The V call is TRBV5-1, the J call TRBJ2-7; D is ambiguous. Trimming stripped 6 bases from V and 3 bases from J, with 13 bases between. The CDR3 has 13 amino acids. Germline V CDR1 and CDR2: SGHRS, YFSETQ.

This sequence joins TRBV20-1 and TRBJ1-1, with D unresolved. CDR1 is DFQATT, CDR2 SNEGSKA, per germline (reference sequence). The CDR3 totals 14 residues. V was trimmed by 6 bases and J by 1 base, leaving 15 bases between them. The CDR3 reads CSADNPGENTEAFF. The DNA for the CDR3 is TGCAGTGCAGACAACCCAGGAGAGAACACTGAAGCTTTCTTT.

This clonotype was seen a single time. A read error may be the cause here, since a much bigger clone is one base away. The gene calls are TRBV7-3 and TRBJ1-1; 9 bases map to TRBD1. Germline V gene lookup returns CDR1 SGHTA and CDR2 FQGTGA. The CDR3 is 15 residues long. This CDR3 is CTSSPWGQGNTEAFF. In DNA form, the CDR3 reads TGTACCAGCAGCCCCTGGGGACAGGGGAACACTGAAGCTTTCTTT.

This clonotype was picked up a small number of times. This sequence joins TRBV11-3 and TRBJ1-2; D is ambiguous. Trimming took 2 bases from V and 6 from J, leaving 16 bases between them. Germline V gives CDR1 SGHNT, CDR2 YENEEA. The CDR3 spans 15 residues. CDR3 sequence (DNA): TGTGCCAGCAGCTTACCCAAACAAGGGAGGGATGGCTACACCTTC. Translation gives CASSLPKQGRDGYTF.

This clonotype was found many times. The CDR3 spells CASSSEDDRAGANVLTF. CDR3 sequence (DNA): TGTGCCAGCAGCTCCGAAGATGACAGGGCGGGGGCCAACGTCCTGACTTTC. The rearrangement links TRBV7-8 to TRBJ2-6, with 7 bases fitting TRBD1. V gave up 4 bases and J gave up 4 bases; unmatched junction bases: 10. The CDR3 is 17 residues long. From germline, CDR1 is SGHVS and CDR2 FQNEAQ.

In this sample, this clonotype turned up a few times. V usage is TRBV4-1 and J usage is TRBJ2-5, with D perhaps matching TRBD2 (6 bases). Trimming removed 1 base from V and 1 base from J, with 10 bases in between. This CDR3 has 15 amino acids. Germline V gives CDR1 MGHRA, CDR2 YSYEKL. The CDR3 DNA follows: TGCGCCAGCAGCCAAGGCGACGGGGGCCAAGAGACCCAGTACTTC. This codes for CASSQGDGGQETQYF.

This clonotype was observed many times. One end of the junction is discordant with germline, which a read error may explain. V is TRBV30 and J is TRBJ2-5, with D perhaps assigned TRBD1 or TRBD2 (5 bases each). The CDR3 runs to 14 residues. The germline gives CDR1 GTSNPN, CDR2 SVGIG (reference sequence). In DNA, the CDR3 is TGTGCCTGGAGCATGTCCGGGGACCAAAAGACCCAGTACTTC. Protein sequence: CAWSMSGDQKTQYF.

This clonotype was recorded at least ten times. The chain combines TRBV12-3 or TRBV12-4 with TRBJ2-7; 8 nucleotides line up with TRBD1. V dropped 6 bases and J dropped 6; count of bases not matched to a gene: 7. The CDR3 is made up of 13 amino acids. CDR3 sequence reads: CASSNRGESEQYF. The CDR3 nucleotides read TGTGCCAGCAGCAACAGGGGGGAGAGCGAGCAGTACTTC.

This clonotype was seen repeatedly, ten times or more. This CDR3 reads CATRWGGIGSGYTF. The DNA for the CDR3 is TGTGCCACCAGATGGGGGGGTATTGGGAGTGGCTACACCTTC. The chain uses TRBV27 and TRBJ1-2, with D tentatively TRBD1 (5 bases). The CDR3 extends over 14 amino acids. CDR1 and CDR2 (germline): MNHEY, SMNVEV (reference sequence). Trimming removed 10 bases at V and 7 bases at J, with 22 bases between.

This chain links TRBV25-1 with TRBJ1-1, with TRBD1 as a possible D gene (6 bases). The CDR3 extends over 16 amino acids. Trimming cost V 6 bases and J 0 bases, with 17 bases left between them. The germline V gene has CDR1 MGHDK and CDR2 SYGVNS. The CDR3 region is CASRAEQGLMNTEAFF. In nucleotides, the CDR3 is TGTGCCAGCAGGGCCGAACAGGGATTAATGAACACTGAAGCTTTCTTT.

The rearrangement joins TRBV28 to TRBJ2-7; 7 nucleotides agree with TRBD1. The germline V gene encodes CDR1 MDHEN and CDR2 SYDVKM. Trimming took 2 bases from V and 7 from J; bases not matched to a gene: 14. The CDR3 has 16 amino acids. The CDR3 spells CASSLDRVSGVGEQYF. As DNA, the CDR3 is TGTGCCAGCAGTTTAGACAGGGTTTCAGGGGTGGGGGAGCAGTACTTC.